This T cell receptor beta chain was recorded in a study of T cells in Graves' hyperthyroidism and ophthalmopathy. The source material, RNA transcripts, was used to amplify TCR beta CDR3 regions. First-round RT-PCR targeting the TCR CDR3 was performed with the HTBI primer set. TCRdb fed the multiplex PCR reads into MiXCR, producing one record per CDR3 protein. The table records 500,000 to 600,000 distinct CDR3 sequences, around 17% of them present only once. Per germline, CDR1 SEHNR and CDR2 FQNEAQ (reference sequence). This CDR3 comprises 18 residues. The trim removed 1 base at V and 3 bases at J, leaving 15 bases unmatched.

The receptor was derived from a young woman with Graves' hyperthyroidism. This sequence joins TRBV7-9 and TRBJ2-7; 7 bases are a match to TRBD2. What was sequenced was blood. The CDR3 reads CASSLGTNEGSGFYEQYF. CDR3 bases: TGTGCCAGCAGCTTAGGGACGAACGAGGGTAGCGGGTTCTACGAGCAGTACTTC.